The rows below give T cell receptor beta chains drawn from one sample of a study of Ad26.COV2.S vaccination and SARS-CoV-2 variants. Some clones are missing from TCRdb's copy, which holds only in-frame ones; the method was immunoSEQ multiplex PCR. The data hold some 350,000 clones, with 90% to 95% observed a single time. The sample here was peripheral blood, taken after recovery from COVID-19. The receptors were sampled from a human donor who had recovered from COVID-19. Each CDR3 is given with its conserved first and last residue. The D gene is left open where the match is weak. Expanded clones get a size class; other rows say once, few or many, or leave the size out.

NA	TRBV27	TRBD1	TRBJ1-2	TGTGCCAGCAGTTTTGGGACAGGGGGCACTGGCTACACCTTC	CASSFGTGGTGYTF
NA	TRBV7-2	TRBD2	TRBJ2-5	TGTGCCAGCAGCTCAATAGGACTAGCGGGGCAAGAGACCCAGTACTTC	CASSSIGLAGQETQYF
NA	TRBV19	NA	TRBJ2-5	TGTGCCAGTAGTCGAGCGGAACAAGAGACCCAGTACTTC	CASSRAEQETQYF
NA	TRBV6-2/TRBV6-3	NA	TRBJ2-2	TGTGCCAGCAGTTATGGTCAATCGAACACCGGGGAGCTGTTTTTT	CASSYGQSNTGELFF
NA	TRBV5-1	NA	TRBJ1-1	TGCGCCAGCAGCTTTAACAGGAACACTGAAGCTTTCTTT	CASSFNRNTEAFF
NA	TRBV9	TRBD1	TRBJ1-1	TGTGCCAGCAGCGCAGGACAGGGGGCTCGAGCTTTCTTT	CASSAGQGARAFF
NA	TRBV5-1	TRBD1	TRBJ2-3	TGCGCCAGCAGCTTGGCCCAGGGGGGCACAGATACGCAGTATTTT	CASSLAQGGTDTQYF
NA	TRBV10-1	NA	TRBJ2-5	TGCGCCAGCAGTGGACAGGTCCAAGAGACCCAGTACTTC	CASSGQVQETQYF
NA	TRBV5-4	TRBD2	TRBJ2-1	TGTGCCAGCAGCTTGGTGCGGGGGGTCGATGAGCAGTTCTTC	CASSLVRGVDEQFF
NA	TRBV29-1	NA	TRBJ2-7	TGCAGCGTTGAAGACTCTTCCTACGAGCAGTACTTC	CSVEDSSYEQYF
NA	TRBV27	TRBD1	TRBJ2-2	TGTGCCAGCGGGGAACAGGGGACGCCCGGGGAGCTGTTTTTT	CASGEQGTPGELFF
NA	TRBV5-4	NA	TRBJ2-7	TGTGCCAGCAGCTTCCTCTACGAGCAGTACTTC	CASSFLYEQYF
once	TRBV10-3	NA	TRBJ1-3	TGTGCCATCATGGGCGACACCATATATTTT	CAIMGDTIYF
NA	TRBV11-2	TRBD1	TRBJ2-5	TGTGCCAGCAGCTTAAGGTACGACAGGGAACAAGAGACCCAGTACTTC	CASSLRYDREQETQYF
NA	TRBV7-9	TRBD1	TRBJ2-3	TGTGCCAGCAGCTCGGGCGAGGGACAGGGCACAGATACGCAGTATTTT	CASSSGEGQGTDTQYF
NA	TRBV11-3	NA	TRBJ2-7	TGTGCCAGCAGCCTCTCCAGCGGCCGGCAGTACTTC	CASSLSSGRQYF
once	TRBV5-1	NA	TRBJ2-5	TGCGCCAGCAGCTTGGCCGGGTTGGCGGGGCAAGAGACCCAGTACTTC	CASSLAGLAGQETQYF